This T cell receptor beta chain was obtained from a study of sequential checkpoint blockade in melanoma (dated by TCRdb to the late 2010s). In the study overall: Using 1:1 randomization, the trial assigned patients either to first-line nivolumab followed by ipilimumab (arm A) or to ipilimumab followed by nivolumab (arm B). Both trial sequences were followed by maintenance nivolumab.

The treatment or condition label for this specimen denotes: randomized to nivolumab then ipilimumab (arm A) or the reverse (arm B). No trial patient had received prior DNA-damaging chemotherapy. On a FACS Aria II flow cytometer, live CD3+CD8+ cells that were negative for CD19 and CD56 were sorted from thawed PBMCs. The samples were obtained from melanoma patients enrolled in CheckMate 064, an open-label, randomized phase II trial testing sequential checkpoint blockade. Peripheral blood mononuclear cells were collected by leukapheresis, purified with Ficoll-Paque, and frozen in human serum with roughly 9.9% DMSO. Purity of sorted blood CD3+CD8+ cells was verified at >95% immediately after sorting, followed by DNA extraction. Note on this clone: Its antigen remains unidentified. Base quality data are lacking; no much larger clone is found one base away.

The immunoSEQ Assay was used to immunosequence TCRbeta CDR3 regions from genomic DNA. Before high-throughput sequencing, the genomic DNA was amplified using bias-controlled multiplex PCR. In the source study's methods: To quantify the absolute abundance of each unique TCRbeta CDR3 region, the sequences were collapsed and filtered. Clonality, defined as 1 minus Pielou's evenness, was calculated using only productive rearrangements. A previously published method was used to identify clones whose frequencies were significantly greater in on-treatment samples than in baseline samples. TCRdb carries this immuneACCESS record with in-frame sequences only. Its versions omit some clonotypes, under half of them owing to an unresolved V gene in the studies checked, with the rest unexplained. Clone size and V and J calls were adopted from that table, with D and trimming inferred from the DNA. This sample gives roughly 18,000 clones in total; under 60% of them show up just once. 17% of the sample is taken by the ten largest.

General findings and caveats noted by the study authors: Validation of the response-prediction model combining TCR metrics and mutation burden is needed in larger, independent patient cohorts.

This TCR was sampled from a human donor with melanoma. Sequencing used CD8+ T cells sorted from blood (inferred from file names), obtained from a patient given nivolumab and ipilimumab in sequence.

For the CDR3, the sequence is CASIPAGDDNEQFF. The DNA sequence is given as TGTGCCAGCATCCCAGCGGGAGATGACAATGAGCAGTTCTTC. This chain is built from TRBV6-5 and TRBJ2-1; TRBD2 matches 8 bases in the middle. Spanning cysteine to phenylalanine, the CDR3 consists of 14 amino acids. Just the 42-base CDR3 DNA is kept, in frame starting at base 1. CDR1 MNHEY and CDR2 SVGAGI were looked up in the germline V gene. From V the trimming removes 7 bases and from J it removes 5 bases, while the gene matches leave 7 bases of the junction unaccounted for.